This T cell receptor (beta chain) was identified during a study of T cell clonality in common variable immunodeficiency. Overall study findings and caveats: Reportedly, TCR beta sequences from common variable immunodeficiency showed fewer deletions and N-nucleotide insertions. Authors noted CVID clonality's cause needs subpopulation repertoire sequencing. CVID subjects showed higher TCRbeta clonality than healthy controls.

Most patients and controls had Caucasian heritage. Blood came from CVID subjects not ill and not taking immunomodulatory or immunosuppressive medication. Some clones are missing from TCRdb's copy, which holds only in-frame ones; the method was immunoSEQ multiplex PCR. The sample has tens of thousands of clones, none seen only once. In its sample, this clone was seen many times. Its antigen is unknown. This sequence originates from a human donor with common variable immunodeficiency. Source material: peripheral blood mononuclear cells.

The covered CDR3 bases are TGTGCCAGCAGCCGGGGACTAGAAGTGTATGAG. This translates into CASSRGLEVYE. The full CDR3 reads CASSRGLEVYEQFF. The chain couples TRBV13 to TRBJ2-1; TRBD2 matches at 8 bases. The read gets to within 3 residues of the CDR3 end, and the germline J gene fills in the rest. There are 14 residues in the CDR3. With V trimmed by 5 bases and J by 8 bases, 8 bases remained unmatched. The germline V gene encodes CDR1 PRHDT and CDR2 FYEKMQ (reference sequence). The variable domain in full, with the rest retrieved from reference TRBV13 and TRBJ2-1, is AAGVIQSPRHLIKEKRETATLKCYPIPRHDTVYWYQQGPGQDPQFLISFYEKMQSDKGSIPDRFSAQQFSDYHSELNMSSLELGDSALYFCASSRGLEVYEQFFGPGTRLTVL.